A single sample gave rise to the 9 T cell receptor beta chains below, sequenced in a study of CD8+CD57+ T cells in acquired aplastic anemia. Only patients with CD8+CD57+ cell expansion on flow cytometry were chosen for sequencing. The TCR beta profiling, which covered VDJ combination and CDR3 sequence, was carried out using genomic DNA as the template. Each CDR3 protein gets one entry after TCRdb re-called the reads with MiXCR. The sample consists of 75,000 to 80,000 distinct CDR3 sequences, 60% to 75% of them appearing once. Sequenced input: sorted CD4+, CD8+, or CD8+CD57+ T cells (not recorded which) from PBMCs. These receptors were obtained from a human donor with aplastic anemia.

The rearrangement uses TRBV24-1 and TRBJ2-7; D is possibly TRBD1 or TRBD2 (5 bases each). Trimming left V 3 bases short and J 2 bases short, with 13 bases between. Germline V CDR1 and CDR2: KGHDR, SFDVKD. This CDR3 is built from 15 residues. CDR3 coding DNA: TGTGCCACCAGTGATACTCGGGACGGAGCCTACGAGCAGTACTTC. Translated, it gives CATSDTRDGAYEQYF.

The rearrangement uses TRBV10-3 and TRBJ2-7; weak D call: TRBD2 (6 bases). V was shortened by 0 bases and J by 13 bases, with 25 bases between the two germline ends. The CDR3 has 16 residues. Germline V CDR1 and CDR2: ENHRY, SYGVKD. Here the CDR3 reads CAISESNKGVPGTGYF. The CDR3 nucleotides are TGTGCCATCAGTGAGTCTAACAAAGGCGTTCCCGGGACTGGTTACTTC.

The CDR3 loop reads CASSPGQGYYSNQPQHF. DNA of the CDR3: TGTGCCAGCAGCCCGGGACAGGGCTATTATAGCAATCAGCCCCAGCATTTT. The rearrangement uses TRBV2 and TRBJ1-5, with TRBD1 matching over 9 bases. The V and J ends lost 6 bases and 0 bases, in that order; junction bases with no gene match: 9. The CDR3 is 17 amino acids. Germline values: CDR1 SNHLY, CDR2 FYNNEI.

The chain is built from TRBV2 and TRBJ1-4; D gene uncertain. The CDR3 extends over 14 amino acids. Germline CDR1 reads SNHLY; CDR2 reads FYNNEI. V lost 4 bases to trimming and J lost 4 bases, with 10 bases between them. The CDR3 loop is CASSVGGGNEKLFF. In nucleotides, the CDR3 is TGTGCCAGCAGTGTTGGCGGAGGTAATGAAAAACTGTTTTTT. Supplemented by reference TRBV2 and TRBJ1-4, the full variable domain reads EPEVTQTPSHQVTQMGQEVILRCVPISNHLYFYWYRQILGQKVEFLVSFYNNEISEKSEIFDDQFSVERPDGSNFTLKIRSTKLEDSAMYFCASSVGGGNEKLFFGSGTQLSVL.

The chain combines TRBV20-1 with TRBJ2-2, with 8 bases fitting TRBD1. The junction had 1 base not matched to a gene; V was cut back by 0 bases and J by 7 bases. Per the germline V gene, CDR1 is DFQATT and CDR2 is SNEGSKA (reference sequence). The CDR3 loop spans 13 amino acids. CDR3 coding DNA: TGCAGTGCTAGAGAGACAGGGGACGGGGAGCTGTTTTTT. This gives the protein CSARETGDGELFF.

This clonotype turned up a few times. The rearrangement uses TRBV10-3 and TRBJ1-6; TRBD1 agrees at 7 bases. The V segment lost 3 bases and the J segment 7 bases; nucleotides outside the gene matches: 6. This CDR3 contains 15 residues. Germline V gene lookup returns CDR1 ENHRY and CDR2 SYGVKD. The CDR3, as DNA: TGTGCCATCAGTGATGCAGGGGGAATCAATTCACCCCTCCACTTT. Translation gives CAISDAGGINSPLHF.

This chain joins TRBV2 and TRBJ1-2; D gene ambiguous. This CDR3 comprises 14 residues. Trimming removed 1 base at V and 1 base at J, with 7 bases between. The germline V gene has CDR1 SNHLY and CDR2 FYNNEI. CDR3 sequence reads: CASSEGRLNYGYTF. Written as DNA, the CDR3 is TGTGCCAGCAGTGAAGGCAGACTTAACTATGGCTACACCTTC.

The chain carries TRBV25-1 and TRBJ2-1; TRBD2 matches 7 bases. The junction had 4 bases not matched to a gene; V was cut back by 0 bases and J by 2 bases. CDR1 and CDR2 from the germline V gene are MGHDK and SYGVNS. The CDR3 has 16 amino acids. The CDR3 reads CASSEYTGGAYNEQFF. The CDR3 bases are TGTGCCAGCAGTGAATATACGGGAGGCGCCTACAATGAGCAGTTCTTC.

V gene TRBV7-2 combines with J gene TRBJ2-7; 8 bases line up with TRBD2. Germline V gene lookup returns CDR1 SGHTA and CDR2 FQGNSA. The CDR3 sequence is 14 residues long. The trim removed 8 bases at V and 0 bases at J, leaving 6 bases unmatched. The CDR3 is CASREGGSSYEQYF. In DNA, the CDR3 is TGTGCCAGCCGGGAGGGCGGGAGCTCCTACGAGCAGTACTTC.